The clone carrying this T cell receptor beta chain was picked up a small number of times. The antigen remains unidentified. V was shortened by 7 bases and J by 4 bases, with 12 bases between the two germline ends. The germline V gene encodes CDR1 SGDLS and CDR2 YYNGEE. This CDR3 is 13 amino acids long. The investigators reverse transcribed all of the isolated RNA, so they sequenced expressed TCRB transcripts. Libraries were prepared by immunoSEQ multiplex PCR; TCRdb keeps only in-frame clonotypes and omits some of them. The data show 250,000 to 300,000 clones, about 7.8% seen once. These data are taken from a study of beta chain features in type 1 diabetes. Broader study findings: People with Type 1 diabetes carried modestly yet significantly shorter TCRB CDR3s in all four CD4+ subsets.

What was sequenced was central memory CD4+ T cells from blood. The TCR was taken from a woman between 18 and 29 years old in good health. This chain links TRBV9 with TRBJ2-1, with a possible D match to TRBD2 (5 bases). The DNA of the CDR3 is TGTGCCAGCGCGGCGAGGGAGTACAATGAGCAGTTCTTC. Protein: CASAAREYNEQFF.